These 21 T cell receptor beta chains share one sample of origin, sequenced in a study of blood T cell repertoires in COVID-19. Repertoires were generated with immunoSEQ multiplex PCR, while TCRdb's copy carries only in-frame clones and drops some. The sample has about 300,000 clones, around 90% seen once. The sequenced sample consisted of PBMCs or T cells enriched from blood (not recorded which). The receptors stem from a woman aged 25-40 years who had recovered from COVID-19.

V gene TRBV5-1 combines with J gene TRBJ2-1; 9 bases match TRBD1. The CDR3 has 13 residues. The V and J ends lost 4 bases and 8 bases, in that order; junction bases with no gene match: 4. The germline gives CDR1 SGHRS, CDR2 YFSETQ. Here the CDR3 reads CASSGDRADEQFF. DNA of the CDR3: TGCGCCAGCAGCGGGGACAGGGCAGATGAGCAGTTCTTC. Complete variable domain (other parts from reference TRBV5-1 and TRBJ2-1): KAGVTQTPRYLIKTRGQQVTLSCSPISGHRSVSWYQQTPGQGLQFLFEYFSETQRNKGNFPGRFSGRQFSNSRSEMNVSTLELGDSALYLCASSGDRADEQFFGPGTRLTVL.

The J gene is TRBJ2-5, the V gene TRBV5-4; the D is unclear. Germline loops: CDR1 SGHNT, CDR2 YYREEE (reference sequence). V was shortened by 1 base and J by 0 bases, with 4 bases between the two germline ends. The CDR3 runs 13 residues. The CDR3 DNA reads TGTGCCAGCAGCTTGATCGACCAAGAGACCCAGTACTTC. Amino acids: CASSLIDQETQYF.

The chain carries TRBV19 and TRBJ2-7, with 8 bases matching TRBD1. The ends lost 3 bases at V and 5 bases at J; junction bases unmatched: 6. This CDR3 spans 14 amino acids. Looked up from germline, CDR1 is LNHDA and CDR2 is SQIVND (reference sequence). CDR3 region: CASSINVRGHEQYF. For the CDR3, the DNA is TGTGCCAGTAGTATTAACGTCAGGGGGCACGAGCAGTACTTC.

This clone came up a few times. The rearrangement joins TRBV5-1 to TRBJ1-5; D gene ambiguous. CDR1 is SGHRS, CDR2 YFSETQ, per germline. The CDR3 runs to 14 residues. Trimming removed 5 bases from V and 3 bases from J, with 12 bases in between. For the CDR3, the DNA is TGCGCCAGCAGTCCTGGACTGCACAATCAGCCCCAGCATTTT. This sequence encodes CASSPGLHNQPQHF.

V usage is TRBV6-5 and J usage is TRBJ1-5, with 7 bases lining up with TRBD1. This CDR3 is 14 amino acids long. V lost 4 bases to trimming and J lost 7 bases; unmatched junction nucleotides: 7. Per the germline V gene, CDR1 is MNHEY and CDR2 is SVGAGI. CDR3: CASSFDRVGQPQHF. The CDR3 region has the DNA TGTGCCAGCAGTTTCGACAGGGTTGGGCAGCCCCAGCATTTT.

This chain connects TRBV7-2 to TRBJ2-1; TRBD1 matches 8 bases. V lost 1 base to trimming and J lost 6 bases; unmatched junction nucleotides: 5. Germline assignment: CDR1 SGHTA and CDR2 FQGNSA. CDR3 length: 15 residues. The chain's CDR3 is CASSLEGQAPNEQFF. CDR3 bases: TGTGCCAGCAGCTTAGAGGGACAGGCACCCAATGAGCAGTTCTTC. The entire variable domain, with the rest obtained from reference TRBV7-2 and TRBJ2-1, is as follows: GAGVSQSPSNKVTEKGKDVELRCDPISGHTALYWYRQSLGQGLEFLIYFQGNSAPDKSGLPSDRFSAERTGGSVSTLTIQRTQQEDSAVYLCASSLEGQAPNEQFFGPGTRLTVL.

V is TRBV5-1 and J is TRBJ1-2; D is uncertain. Trimming pared 0 bases from V and 4 bases from J, leaving 10 bases between. Germline lookup yields CDR1 SGHRS and CDR2 YFSETQ. CDR3 size: 14 residues. CDR3 sequence (DNA): TGCGCCAGCAGCTTGGATGGGCAGACCTATGGCTACACCTTC. Encoded protein: CASSLDGQTYGYTF.

Only a few counts were recorded for this clone. The chain couples TRBV6-5 to TRBJ1-1; 7 nucleotides line up with TRBD1. This CDR3 has 14 residues. Germline CDR1 and CDR2: MNHEY and SVGAGI. V shed 2 bases and J 0 bases; nucleotides not matched to a gene: 0. The CDR3 region is CASSYDRVNTEAFF. The CDR3 DNA sequence: TGTGCCAGCAGTTACGACAGGGTGAACACTGAAGCTTTCTTT.

This sequence joins TRBV19 and TRBJ2-2; 8 bases map to TRBD1. The J segment lost 6 bases and the V segment lost 7 bases, leaving 10 bases of the junction unmatched. This CDR3 contains 15 residues. Germline V gene lookup returns CDR1 LNHDA and CDR2 SQIVND (reference sequence). The chain's CDR3 is CASIKGQGVPGELFF. The CDR3 DNA reads TGTGCCAGTATCAAAGGACAGGGAGTACCCGGGGAGCTGTTTTTT.

This clone has only one observation. This sample also contains other DNA sequences that code for the same CDR3. This rearrangement joins TRBV27 to TRBJ1-5; 7 positions agree with TRBD1. Germline lookup yields CDR1 MNHEY and CDR2 SMNVEV (reference sequence). This CDR3 region has 14 residues. Germline trimming cut 6 bases from V and 1 base from J; bases unmatched to any gene: 3. CDR3 sequence (DNA): TGTGCCAGCAGCTTACAGGGGAGCAATCAGCCCCAGCATTTT. It codes for CASSLQGSNQPQHF.

The gene calls are TRBV7-2 and TRBJ1-2; TRBD1 is a possible D gene (5 bases). Trimming took 1 base from V and 5 from J, leaving 17 bases between them. Germline V gene data show CDR1 as SGHTA and CDR2 as FQGNSA. CDR3 length: 16 amino acids. CDR3 residues: CASSLVLGEPSYGYTF. The CDR3 DNA reads TGTGCCAGCAGCTTAGTTCTAGGGGAACCTTCGTATGGCTACACCTTC.

The chain links TRBV14 to TRBJ2-1, with a tentative D call TRBD2 (5 bases). The CDR3 consists of 17 residues. The germline V and J ends were trimmed by 0 bases and 4 bases, with 16 bases remaining between them. Looked up from germline, CDR1 is SGHDN and CDR2 is FVKESK. CDR3 in amino acids: CASSQDAGLRLYNEQFF. Written as DNA, the CDR3 is TGTGCCAGCAGCCAAGATGCCGGACTCAGGTTGTACAATGAGCAGTTCTTC. The full variable domain, its missing parts supplied by reference TRBV14 and TRBJ2-1, is EAGVTQFPSHSVIEKGQTVTLRCDPISGHDNLYWYRRVMGKEIKFLLHFVKESKQDESGMPNNRFLAERTGGTYSTLKVQPAELEDSGVYFCASSQDAGLRLYNEQFFGPGTRLTVL.

The chain couples TRBV27 to TRBJ1-5; D is undetermined. Trimming stripped 0 bases from V and 2 bases from J, with 8 bases between. CDR1 and CDR2 from the germline V gene are MNHEY and SMNVEV (reference sequence). This CDR3 contains 15 residues. As DNA, the CDR3 is TGTGCCAGCAGTTTATCAGGGAGCGGCAATCAGCCCCAGCATTTT. Translating it yields CASSLSGSGNQPQHF.

The chain uses TRBV6-5 and TRBJ2-5; TRBD2 aligns across 12 bases. Germline values: CDR1 MNHEY, CDR2 SVGAGI. The CDR3 sequence is 15 residues long. The V and J ends lost 6 bases and 4 bases, in that order; junction bases with no gene match: 6. The CDR3 region is CASSRLAGDSETQYF. The CDR3 DNA sequence: TGTGCCAGCAGCCGACTAGCGGGGGATTCAGAGACCCAGTACTTC.

This clone was seen more than once but under ten times. The chain couples TRBV7-9 to TRBJ1-2, with D possibly matching TRBD1 (5 bases). There are 14 residues in the CDR3. Trimming took 2 bases from V and 3 from J, leaving 10 bases between them. CDR1 and CDR2 from the germline V gene are SEHNR and FQNEAQ (reference sequence). In DNA form, the CDR3 reads TGTGCCAGCAGCTTACAGGGTATGGACTATGGCTACACCTTC. The encoded protein is CASSLQGMDYGYTF.

This chain's CDR3 is CASSSSSNQPQHF. CDR3 coding DNA: TGTGCCAGCTCCTCCTCCAGCAATCAGCCCCAGCATTTT. The chain has TRBV18 and TRBJ1-5; D is uncertain. The CDR3 is made up of 13 amino acids. The germline V and J ends were trimmed by 6 bases and 1 base, with 7 bases remaining between them. CDR1 KGHSH and CDR2 LQKENI come from the germline V gene.

The chain joins TRBV3-1 (or the pseudogene TRBV3-2) to TRBJ2-1, with D hard to call. The V and J ends lost 3 bases and 8 bases respectively, with 17 bases between them. The CDR3 runs to 15 residues. CDR1 and CDR2 (germline): LGHDT, YNNKEL (reference sequence). The CDR3 spells CASSHPGLRRDEQFF. CDR3 in DNA: TGTGCCAGCAGCCACCCCGGCTTACGTCGGGATGAGCAGTTCTTC.

This clone has more than one count but fewer than ten. V and J are TRBV18 and TRBJ1-2; D perhaps matches TRBD1 (6 bases). Trimming shortened V by 3 bases and J by 4 bases, and 12 bases separated the two germline ends. CDR1 and CDR2 from the germline V gene are KGHSH and LQKENI. The CDR3 spans 14 residues. CDR3 in amino acids: CASSPPDRFYGYTF. In DNA form, the CDR3 reads TGTGCCAGCTCACCTCCGGACAGATTCTATGGCTACACCTTC.

The sample holds one count of this clone. The chain is built from TRBV15 and TRBJ2-5; D ambiguous. The CDR3 loop spans 12 amino acids. V shed 2 bases and J shed 4 bases, with 5 bases lying between them. CDR1 is LNHNV and CDR2 is YYDKDF in the germline V gene (reference sequence). CDR3 in amino acids: CATSRPGETQYF. The DNA for the CDR3 is TGTGCCACCAGCAGACCAGGAGAGACCCAGTACTTC.

This chain links TRBV4-1 with TRBJ2-1, with D possibly matching TRBD2 (7 bases). V was clipped by 0 bases and J by 3 bases, with 15 bases between them. The CDR3 is 17 residues long. Germline V gene lookup returns CDR1 MGHRA and CDR2 YSYEKL. This CDR3 is CASSQELGGRYYNEQFF. As DNA, the CDR3 is TGCGCCAGCAGCCAAGAGCTCGGGGGGCGGTACTACAATGAGCAGTTCTTC.

This chain uses TRBV19 with TRBJ1-5; TRBD1 matches at 9 bases. Trimming took 7 bases from V and 6 from J; bases not matched to a gene: 13. CDR1 is LNHDA and CDR2 is SQIVND in the germline V gene (reference sequence). This CDR3 has 16 residues. DNA for the CDR3: TGTGCCAGTACCCCATCCGGGACAGGGTCGTTTCAGCCCCAGCATTTT. Translation: CASTPSGTGSFQPQHF.